This T cell receptor (beta chain) was recorded in a study of beta chain features in type 1 diabetes. V was pared by 7 bases and J by 5 bases, with 14 bases between. The CDR3 runs to 13 residues. The germline V gene encodes CDR1 SNHLY and CDR2 FYNNEI. Every participating donor gave one draw, a heparinised blood sample averaging around 100 mL. This clone was observed a handful of times. Its antigen remains unknown. Findings and caveats of the study: Naive, central memory and regulatory TCRB repertoires appeared more similar among patients than healthy donors. Shorter TCRB CDR3s, moderately but significantly so, were found in Type 1 diabetes patients in all four CD4+ subsets. PCR might preferentially amplify shorter templates, equally in patients and controls.

Reverse transcription of all isolated RNA meant that expressed TCRB transcripts were sequenced. Libraries were prepared by immunoSEQ multiplex PCR; TCRdb keeps only in-frame clonotypes and omits some of them. The table includes approximately 260,000 clones, about a fifth detected once. Material: naive CD4+ T cells from blood. The chain is built from TRBV2 and TRBJ1-1, with D possibly being TRBD1 (6 bases). The sequence was collected from a woman in her thirties or forties with type 1 diabetes. CDR3 in amino acids: CASTQGQGTEAFF. DNA for the CDR3: TGTGCCAGCACCCAGGGTCAGGGGACTGAAGCTTTCTTT.